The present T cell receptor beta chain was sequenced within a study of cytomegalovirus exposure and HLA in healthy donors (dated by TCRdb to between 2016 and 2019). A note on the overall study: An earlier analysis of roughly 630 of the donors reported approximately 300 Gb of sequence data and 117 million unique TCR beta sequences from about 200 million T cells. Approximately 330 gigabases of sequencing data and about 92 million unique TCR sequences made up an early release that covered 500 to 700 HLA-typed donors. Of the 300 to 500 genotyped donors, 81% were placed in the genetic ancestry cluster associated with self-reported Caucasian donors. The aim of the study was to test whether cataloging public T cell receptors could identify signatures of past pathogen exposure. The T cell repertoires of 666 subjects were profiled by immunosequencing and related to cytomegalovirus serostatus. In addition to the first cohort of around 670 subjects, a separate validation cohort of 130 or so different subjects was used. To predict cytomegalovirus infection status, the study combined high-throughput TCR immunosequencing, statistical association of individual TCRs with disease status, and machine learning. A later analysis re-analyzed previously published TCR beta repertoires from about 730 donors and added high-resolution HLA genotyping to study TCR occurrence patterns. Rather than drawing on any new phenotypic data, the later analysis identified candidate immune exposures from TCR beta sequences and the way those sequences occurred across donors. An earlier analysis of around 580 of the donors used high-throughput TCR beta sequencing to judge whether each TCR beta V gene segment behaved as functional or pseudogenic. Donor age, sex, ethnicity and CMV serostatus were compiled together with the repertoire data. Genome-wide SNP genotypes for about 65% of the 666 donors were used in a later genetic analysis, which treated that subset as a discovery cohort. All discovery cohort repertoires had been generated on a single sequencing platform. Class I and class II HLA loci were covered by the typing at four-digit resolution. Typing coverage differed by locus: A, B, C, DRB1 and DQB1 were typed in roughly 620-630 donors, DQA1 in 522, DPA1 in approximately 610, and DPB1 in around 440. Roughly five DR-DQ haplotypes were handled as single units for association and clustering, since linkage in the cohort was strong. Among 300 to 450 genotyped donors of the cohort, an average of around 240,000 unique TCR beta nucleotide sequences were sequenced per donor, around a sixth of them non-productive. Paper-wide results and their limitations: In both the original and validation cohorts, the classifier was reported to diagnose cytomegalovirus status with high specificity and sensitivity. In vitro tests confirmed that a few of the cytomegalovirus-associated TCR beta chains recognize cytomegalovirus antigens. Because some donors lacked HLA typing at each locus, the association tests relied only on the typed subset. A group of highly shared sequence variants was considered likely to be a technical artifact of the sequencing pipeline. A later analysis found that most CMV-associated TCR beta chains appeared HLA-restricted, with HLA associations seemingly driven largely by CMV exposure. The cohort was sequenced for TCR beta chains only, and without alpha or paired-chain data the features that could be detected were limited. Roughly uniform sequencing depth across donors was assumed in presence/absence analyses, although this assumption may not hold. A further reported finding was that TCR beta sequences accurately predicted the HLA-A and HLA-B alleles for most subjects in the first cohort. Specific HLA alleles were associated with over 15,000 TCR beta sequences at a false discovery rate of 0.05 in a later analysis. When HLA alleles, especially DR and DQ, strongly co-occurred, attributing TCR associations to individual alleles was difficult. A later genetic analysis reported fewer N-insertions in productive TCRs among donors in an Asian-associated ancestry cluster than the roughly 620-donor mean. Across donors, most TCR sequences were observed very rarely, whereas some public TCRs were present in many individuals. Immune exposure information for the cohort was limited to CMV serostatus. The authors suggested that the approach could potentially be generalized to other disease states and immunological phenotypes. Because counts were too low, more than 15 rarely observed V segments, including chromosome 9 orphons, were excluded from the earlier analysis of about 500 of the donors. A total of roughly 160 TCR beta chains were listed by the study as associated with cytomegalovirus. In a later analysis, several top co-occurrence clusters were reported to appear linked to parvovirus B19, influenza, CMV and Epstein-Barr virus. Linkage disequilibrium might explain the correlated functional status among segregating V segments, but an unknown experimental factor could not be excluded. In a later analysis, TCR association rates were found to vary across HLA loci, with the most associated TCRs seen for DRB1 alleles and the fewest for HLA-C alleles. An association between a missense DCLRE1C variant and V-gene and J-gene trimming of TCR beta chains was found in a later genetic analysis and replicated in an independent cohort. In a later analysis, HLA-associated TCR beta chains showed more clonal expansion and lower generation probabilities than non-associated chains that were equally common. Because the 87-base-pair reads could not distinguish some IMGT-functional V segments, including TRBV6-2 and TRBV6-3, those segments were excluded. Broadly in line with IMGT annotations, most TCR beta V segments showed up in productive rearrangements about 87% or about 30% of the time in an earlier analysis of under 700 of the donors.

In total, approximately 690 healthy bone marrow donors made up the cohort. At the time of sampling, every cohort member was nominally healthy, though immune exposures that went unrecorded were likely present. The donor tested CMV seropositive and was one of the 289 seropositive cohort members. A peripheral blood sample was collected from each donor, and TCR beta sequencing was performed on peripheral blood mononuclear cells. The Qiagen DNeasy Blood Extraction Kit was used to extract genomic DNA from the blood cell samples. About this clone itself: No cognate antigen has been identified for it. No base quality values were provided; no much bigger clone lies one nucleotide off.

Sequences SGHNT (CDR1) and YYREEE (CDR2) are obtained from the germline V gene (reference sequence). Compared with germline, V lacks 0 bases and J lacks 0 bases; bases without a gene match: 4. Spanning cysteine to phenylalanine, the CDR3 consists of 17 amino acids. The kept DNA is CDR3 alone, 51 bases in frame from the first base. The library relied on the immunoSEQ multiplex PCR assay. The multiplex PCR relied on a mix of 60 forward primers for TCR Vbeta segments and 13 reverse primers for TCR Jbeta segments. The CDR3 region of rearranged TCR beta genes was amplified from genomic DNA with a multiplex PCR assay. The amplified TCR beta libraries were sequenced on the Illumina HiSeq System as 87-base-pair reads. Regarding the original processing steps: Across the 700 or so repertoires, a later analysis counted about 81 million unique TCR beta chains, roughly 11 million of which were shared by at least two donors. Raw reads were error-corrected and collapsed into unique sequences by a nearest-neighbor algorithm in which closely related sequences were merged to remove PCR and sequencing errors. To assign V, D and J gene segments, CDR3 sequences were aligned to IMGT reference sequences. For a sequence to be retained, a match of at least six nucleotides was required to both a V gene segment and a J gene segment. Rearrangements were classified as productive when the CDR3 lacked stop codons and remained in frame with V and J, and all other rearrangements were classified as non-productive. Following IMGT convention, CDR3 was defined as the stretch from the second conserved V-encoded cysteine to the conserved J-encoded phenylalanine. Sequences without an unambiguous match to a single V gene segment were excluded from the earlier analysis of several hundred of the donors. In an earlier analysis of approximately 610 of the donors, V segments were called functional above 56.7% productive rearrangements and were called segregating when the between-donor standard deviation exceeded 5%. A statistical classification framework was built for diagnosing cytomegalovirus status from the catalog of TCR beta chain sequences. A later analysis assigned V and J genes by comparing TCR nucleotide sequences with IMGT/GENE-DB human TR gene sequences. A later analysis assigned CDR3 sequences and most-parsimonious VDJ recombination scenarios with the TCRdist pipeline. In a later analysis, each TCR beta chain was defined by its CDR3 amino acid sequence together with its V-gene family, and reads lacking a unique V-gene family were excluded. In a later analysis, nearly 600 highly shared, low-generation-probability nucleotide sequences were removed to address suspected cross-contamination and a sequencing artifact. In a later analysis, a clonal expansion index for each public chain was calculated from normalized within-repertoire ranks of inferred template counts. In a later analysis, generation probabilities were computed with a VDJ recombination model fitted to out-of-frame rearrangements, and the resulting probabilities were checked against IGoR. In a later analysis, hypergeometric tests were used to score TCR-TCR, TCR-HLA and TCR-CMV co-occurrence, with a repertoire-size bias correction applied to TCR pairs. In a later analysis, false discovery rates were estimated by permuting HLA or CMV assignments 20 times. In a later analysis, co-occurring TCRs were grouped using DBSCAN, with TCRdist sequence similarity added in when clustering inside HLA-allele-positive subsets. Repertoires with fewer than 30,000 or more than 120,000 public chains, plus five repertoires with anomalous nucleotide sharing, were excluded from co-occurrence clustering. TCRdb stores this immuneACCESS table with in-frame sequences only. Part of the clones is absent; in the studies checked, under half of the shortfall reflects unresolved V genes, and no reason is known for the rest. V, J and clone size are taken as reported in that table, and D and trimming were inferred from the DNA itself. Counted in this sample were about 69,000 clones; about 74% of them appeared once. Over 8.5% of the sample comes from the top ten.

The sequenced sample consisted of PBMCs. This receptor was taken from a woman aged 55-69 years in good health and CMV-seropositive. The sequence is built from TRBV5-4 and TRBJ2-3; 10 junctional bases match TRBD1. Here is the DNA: TGTGCCAGCAGCTTGGAAGGGGGACAGGGGAGCACAGATACGCAGTATTTT. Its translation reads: CASSLEGGQGSTDTQYF.